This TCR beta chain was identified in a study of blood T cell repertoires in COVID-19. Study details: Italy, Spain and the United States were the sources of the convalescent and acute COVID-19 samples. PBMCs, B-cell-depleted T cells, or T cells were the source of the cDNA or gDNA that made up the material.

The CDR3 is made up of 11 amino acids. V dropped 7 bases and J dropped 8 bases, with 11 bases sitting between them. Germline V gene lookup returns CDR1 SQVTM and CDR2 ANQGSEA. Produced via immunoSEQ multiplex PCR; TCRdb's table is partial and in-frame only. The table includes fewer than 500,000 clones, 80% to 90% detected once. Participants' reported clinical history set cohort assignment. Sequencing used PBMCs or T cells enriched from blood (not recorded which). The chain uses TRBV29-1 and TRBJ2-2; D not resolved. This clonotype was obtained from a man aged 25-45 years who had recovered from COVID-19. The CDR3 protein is CSGTTAGELFF. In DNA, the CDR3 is TGCAGCGGCACTACGGCGGGGGAGCTGTTTTTT.